One sample yielded the 17 T cell receptor beta chains listed below, sequenced in a study of blood T cell repertoires in COVID-19. Only in-frame clones appear in the TCRdb table, and some are missing; sequencing was by immunoSEQ multiplex PCR. Among around 210,000 clones, around 83% were seen once, and the ten largest hold around 14%. The specimen sequenced was peripheral blood. The receptors stem from a human donor in a cohort sampled during active COVID-19.

Comments on this clone: The same CDR3 is also encoded by other DNA sequences in this sample. The rearrangement joins TRBV5-1 to TRBJ2-7, with TRBD1 identical over 8 bases. This CDR3 is 14 amino acids long. CDR1 and CDR2 (germline): SGHRS, YFSETQ. The V and J ends lost 3 bases and 0 bases, in that order; junction bases with no gene match: 2. The CDR3 is CASSSGQGSYEQYF. The CDR3 bases are TGCGCCAGCAGCTCTGGACAGGGCTCCTACGAGCAGTACTTC. Filled out from reference TRBV5-1 and TRBJ2-7, the complete variable domain reads KAGVTQTPRYLIKTRGQQVTLSCSPISGHRSVSWYQQTPGQGLQFLFEYFSETQRNKGNFPGRFSGRQFSNSRSEMNVSTLELGDSALYLCASSSGQGSYEQYFGPGTRLTVT.

The sample holds a few counts of this clone. This chain links TRBV12-5 with TRBJ2-7; 8 nucleotides agree with TRBD1. V was pared by 1 base and J by 0 bases, with 2 bases of the junction left unmatched. Germline assignment: CDR1 LGHNT and CDR2 FRNRAP. This CDR3 has 15 amino acids. This CDR3 is CASGLGDRFSYEQYF. The CDR3 DNA is TGTGCTAGTGGTTTGGGGGACAGGTTCTCCTACGAGCAGTACTTC.

This clone was counted a single time. CDR3 DNA: TGTGCCAGCAGCCGCGCCGGGGGGTATGTCATGAACACTGAAGCTTTCTTT. Encoded protein: CASSRAGGYVMNTEAFF. The chain links TRBV27 to TRBJ1-1, with D maybe TRBD1 (5 bases). Germline CDR1 reads MNHEY; CDR2 reads SMNVEV (reference sequence). CDR3 size: 17 residues. V was trimmed by 6 bases and J by 0 bases, leaving 20 bases between them.

V and J are TRBV28 and TRBJ2-1; 9 bases align to TRBD2. The CDR3 totals 15 residues. Germline V gene lookup returns CDR1 MDHEN and CDR2 SYDVKM. V was pared by 6 bases and J by 4 bases, with 7 bases of the junction left unmatched. In DNA, the CDR3 is TGTGCCAGCAGCCCCGCTAGCGGGGTTTACAATGAGCAGTTCTTC. This sequence encodes CASSPASGVYNEQFF. The entire variable domain, with the rest obtained from reference TRBV28 and TRBJ2-1, is as follows: DVKVTQSSRYLVKRTGEKVFLECVQDMDHENMFWYRQDPGLGLRLIYFSYDVKMKEKGDIPEGYSVSREKKERFSLILESASTNQTSMYLCASSPASGVYNEQFFGPGTRLTVL.

The chain has TRBV29-1 and TRBJ2-3; no clear D gene. The ends were cut back, 3 bases at V and 4 bases at J, with 23 bases in the middle. This CDR3 has 17 amino acids. CDR1 and CDR2 (germline): SQVTM, ANQGSEA. CDR3 amino acids: CSVEKEFGTADPDTQYF. CDR3 coding DNA: TGCAGCGTTGAGAAGGAGTTTGGAACCGCCGATCCAGATACGCAGTATTTT.

The J gene is TRBJ1-2, the V gene TRBV18, with D possibly matching TRBD1 (6 bases). V was clipped by 5 bases and J by 4 bases, with 8 bases between them. Germline-derived CDR1 and CDR2 are KGHSH and LQKENI. The CDR3 length is 12 residues. The CDR3 nucleotides are TGTGCCAGCTCAGCGGACAGCTATGGCTACACCTTC. Translated, it gives CASSADSYGYTF.

V gene TRBV3-1 (or the pseudogene TRBV3-2) combines with J gene TRBJ1-1, with 8 positions matching TRBD1. The CDR3 extends over 14 amino acids. The germline V gene encodes CDR1 LGHDT and CDR2 YNNKEL (reference sequence). Unmatched junction bases numbered 5, after V lost 4 bases and J lost 4 bases. The CDR3 DNA follows: TGTGCCAGCAGCCCAAGGACAGGGAGCACTGAAGCTTTCTTT. Translation: CASSPRTGSTEAFF.

The gene calls are TRBV27 and TRBJ1-2; a possible D gene is TRBD1 (5 bases). The CDR3 extends over 11 amino acids. Trimming took off 6 bases at V and 5 bases at J, with 7 bases between the two ends. Germline V CDR1 and CDR2: MNHEY, SMNVEV (reference sequence). This CDR3 reads CASRQGYGYTF. CDR3 nucleotides: TGTGCCAGCAGGCAGGGATATGGCTACACCTTC.

The sample holds a few counts of this clone. This chain uses TRBV2 with TRBJ2-5; possibly TRBD1 for D (6 bases). Trimming cost V 6 bases and J 5 bases, with 10 bases left between them. CDR1 SNHLY and CDR2 FYNNEI come from the germline V gene. This CDR3 contains 12 residues. The CDR3 protein is CASRQGWETQYF. CDR3 sequence (DNA): TGTGCCAGCAGGCAGGGGTGGGAGACCCAGTACTTC.

This chain joins TRBV19 and TRBJ1-2; D not resolved. Germline CDR1 is LNHDA and CDR2 is SQIVND (reference sequence). CDR3 size: 14 residues. V was trimmed by 6 bases and J by 4 bases, leaving 15 bases between them. DNA of the CDR3: TGTGCCAGTAGGGCGGCAGAGCTGGGCTATGGCTACACCTTC. Its translation is CASRAAELGYGYTF.

CDR3 protein: CASSWGQGWDEQYF. The CDR3 bases are TGTGCCAGCAGCTGGGGACAGGGATGGGACGAGCAGTACTTC. The chain uses TRBV7-2 and TRBJ2-7, with 9 bases identical to TRBD1. CDR3 length: 14 residues. V shed 4 bases, J shed 5 bases, and the junction held 6 bases outside the gene matches. Germline-derived CDR1 and CDR2 are SGHTA and FQGNSA.

V is TRBV10-1 and J is TRBJ1-6; TRBD1 agrees at 8 bases. The junction had 8 bases not matched to a gene; V was cut back by 6 bases and J by 7 bases. Per germline, CDR1 WNHNN and CDR2 SYGVQD (reference sequence). The CDR3 sequence is 15 residues long. Here the CDR3 DNA reads TGCGCCAGCAGCGCCGGACAGGGCGGGAATTCACCCCTCCACTTT. Protein: CASSAGQGGNSPLHF.

The V and J genes are TRBV6-5 and TRBJ2-5; D perhaps matches TRBD2 (5 bases). The CDR3 has 13 amino acids. Trimming stripped 2 bases from V and 6 bases from J, with 10 bases between. Germline V CDR1 and CDR2: MNHEY, SVGAGI. The CDR3 sequence is CASSYDREQTQYF. The CDR3 nucleotides are TGTGCCAGCAGTTACGACCGGGAACAGACCCAGTACTTC.

The V call is TRBV28, the J call TRBJ2-5; D is possibly TRBD2 (5 bases). The ends were cut back, 2 bases at V and 5 bases at J, with 15 bases in the middle. Germline V gives CDR1 MDHEN, CDR2 SYDVKM. CDR3 size: 15 residues. The CDR3 DNA reads TGTGCCAGCAGTTTACTAGCAGAGTCGGGGGAGACCCAGTACTTC. This sequence encodes CASSLLAESGETQYF. Together with reference TRBV28 and TRBJ2-5, the CDR3 gives the full variable domain: DVKVTQSSRYLVKRTGEKVFLECVQDMDHENMFWYRQDPGLGLRLIYFSYDVKMKEKGDIPEGYSVSREKKERFSLILESASTNQTSMYLCASSLLAESGETQYFGPGTRLLVL.

V is TRBV19 and J is TRBJ2-1; 8 bases map to TRBD2. Germline values: CDR1 LNHDA, CDR2 SQIVND (reference sequence). Trimming cost V 10 bases and J 7 bases; bases outside gene matches: 9. This CDR3 region has 13 residues. CDR3 DNA sequence: TGTGCCACCTCCCGCGCGGGGGGAAATGAGCAGTTCTTC. Its translation: CATSRAGGNEQFF.

The chain employs TRBV5-1 and TRBJ1-1; D might be TRBD1 (6 bases). The length of the CDR3 is 16 residues. Germline lookup yields CDR1 SGHRS and CDR2 YFSETQ. Trimming pared 0 bases from V and 1 base from J, leaving 13 bases between. CDR3 nucleotides: TGCGCCAGCAGCTTGGCCGACAGGACATCGAACACTGAAGCTTTCTTT. Its protein is CASSLADRTSNTEAFF. Combining the CDR3 with reference TRBV5-1 and TRBJ1-1 gives the whole variable domain KAGVTQTPRYLIKTRGQQVTLSCSPISGHRSVSWYQQTPGQGLQFLFEYFSETQRNKGNFPGRFSGRQFSNSRSEMNVSTLELGDSALYLCASSLADRTSNTEAFFGQGTRLTVV.

The rearrangement joins TRBV27 to TRBJ1-4; 8 bases align to TRBD1. From germline, CDR1 is MNHEY and CDR2 SMNVEV (reference sequence). The CDR3 consists of 15 residues. Germline trimming cut 1 base from V and 5 bases from J; bases unmatched to any gene: 3. The DNA for the CDR3 is TGTGCCAGCAGTTTATTGCGGACAGGGAATGAAAAACTGTTTTTT. Protein product: CASSLLRTGNEKLFF.